The 2 T cell receptor beta chains below were found in one sample sequenced in a study of T cells in tuberculosis. Repertoires were generated with immunoSEQ multiplex PCR, while TCRdb's copy carries only in-frame clones and drops some. The repertoire holds over 25,000 clones, with 90% as singletons. Sequenced input: PBMCs. Source of these receptors: a donor aged 10 to 29 with latent tuberculosis or without tuberculosis infection.

J is TRBJ1-5 and V is TRBV19; TRBD1 aligns across 9 bases. This CDR3 has 15 residues. Germline loops: CDR1 LNHDA, CDR2 SQIVND (reference sequence). Germline trimming cut 7 bases from V and 0 bases from J; bases unmatched to any gene: 4. DNA of the CDR3: TGTGCCAGTAAGGACAGGGGAATTAGCAATCAGCCCCAGCATTTT. Protein product: CASKDRGISNQPQHF.

V and J are TRBV18 and TRBJ2-6, with 10 bases matching TRBD1. After removal of 4 bases from V and 4 bases from J, the junction contained 10 bases not matched to a gene. CDR1 is KGHSH, CDR2 LQKENI, per germline. The CDR3 extends over 18 amino acids. CDR3 DNA sequence: TGTGCCAGCTCACTTGGAAGACAGGGGGCCGGAGGGGCCAACGTCCTGACTTTC. As protein: CASSLGRQGAGGANVLTF.